The 23 T cell receptor beta chains below were found in one sample sequenced in a study of Ad26.COV2.S vaccination and SARS-CoV-2 variants. Only in-frame clones appear in the TCRdb table, and some are missing; sequencing was by immunoSEQ multiplex PCR. The data hold about 400,000 clones, with approximately 88% observed a single time. Treatment specified: 15 to 20 received Ad26.COV2.S at low or high dose, single or two shots; 5 received placebo; per-sample allocation not given. Following the first vaccine or placebo injection, samples were taken on day 63. The material was peripheral blood, obtained in a trial of Ad26.COV2.S vaccine versus placebo. These receptors originate from a person between 18 and 65 years old who received the Ad26.COV2.S COVID-19 vaccine or a placebo.

Written as DNA, the CDR3 is TGTGCCAGCACCTCTTGGGGCCTGAGCTCCTACAATGAGCAGTTCTTC. It is translated as CASTSWGLSSYNEQFF. J is TRBJ2-1 and V is TRBV5-6; perhaps TRBD1 as D (5 bases). CDR1 SGHDT and CDR2 YYEEEE come from the germline V gene. This CDR3 spans 16 amino acids. V lost 6 bases, J lost 0 bases, and 16 bases lay in between. The full variable domain, completed using reference TRBV5-6 and TRBJ2-1, is DAGVTQSPTHLIKTRGQQVTLRCSPKSGHDTVSWYQQALGQGPQFIFQYYEEEERQRGNFPDRFSGHQFPNYSSELNVNALLLGDSALYLCASTSWGLSSYNEQFFGPGTRLTVL.

V is TRBV10-3 and J is TRBJ1-4, with D possibly matching TRBD1 (6 bases). Trimming removed 5 bases from V and 5 bases from J, with 18 bases in between. CDR1 and CDR2 (germline): ENHRY, SYGVKD. The length of the CDR3 is 16 residues. The CDR3 nucleotides are TGTGCCATCAGTCCTACAGGGCGGGGGGTAAATGAAAAACTGTTTTTT. It codes for CAISPTGRGVNEKLFF.

The chain links TRBV18 to TRBJ2-7, with 14 bases matching TRBD2. The CDR3 spans 16 residues. Germline V gene sequence: CDR1 KGHSH, CDR2 LQKENI. V was clipped by 2 bases and J by 3 bases; unmatched bases: 3. CDR3 loop: CASSPGLAGGIYEQYF. The CDR3 bases are TGTGCCAGCTCACCAGGACTAGCGGGGGGAATCTACGAGCAGTACTTC.

The chain has TRBV5-8 and TRBJ2-5, with D possibly being TRBD2 (6 bases). This CDR3 has 15 residues. In germline, CDR1 is SGHTS, CDR2 YDEGEE. The V end was cut by 0 bases, the J end by 0 bases, with 9 bases between. CDR3 residues: CASSLGGENQETQYF. CDR3 in DNA: TGTGCCAGCAGCTTGGGCGGGGAAAACCAAGAGACCCAGTACTTC.

V and J are TRBV28 and TRBJ1-2; TRBD1 might be the D (6 bases). The germline V gene has CDR1 MDHEN and CDR2 SYDVKM. This CDR3 region has 13 residues. V was cut by 2 bases and J by 7 bases, with 11 bases left in between. DNA for the CDR3: TGTGCCAGCAGTTTAGAACAGGGACTTGGCTACACCTTC. Protein product: CASSLEQGLGYTF.

V usage is TRBV12-3 or TRBV12-4 and J usage is TRBJ1-4, with unresolved D. CDR3 length: 12 amino acids. Trimming took 3 bases from V and 7 from J, leaving 6 bases between them. CDR3 sequence (DNA): TGTGCCAGCAGTTTCCAAGGTGAAAAACTGTTTTTT. It codes for CASSFQGEKLFF.

The V and J genes are TRBV7-9 and TRBJ1-4; D may be TRBD1 (6 bases). The ends were cut back, 2 bases at V and 8 bases at J, with 24 bases in the middle. The CDR3 extends over 18 amino acids. Germline CDR1 reads SEHNR; CDR2 reads FQNEAQ (reference sequence). The CDR3 coding sequence is TGTGCCAGCAGCTTATCCGGAGCGGGGGGCAGCTTTGACGAAAAACTGTTTTTT. This encodes CASSLSGAGGSFDEKLFF.

The V gene is TRBV30, the J gene TRBJ1-1, with TRBD1 matching over 7 bases. CDR3 length: 12 residues. Trimming cost V 5 bases and J 11 bases; bases outside gene matches: 11. CDR1 is GTSNPN and CDR2 is SVGIG in the germline V gene (reference sequence). The CDR3 DNA reads TGTGCCTGGCTTCGGACAGGTCAACCCGCTTTCTTT. Protein: CAWLRTGQPAFF.

This chain uses TRBV6-5 with TRBJ2-2; 10 bases are a match to TRBD1. V was clipped by 6 bases and J by 5 bases; unmatched bases: 6. The germline gives CDR1 MNHEY, CDR2 SVGAGI. The CDR3 has 15 amino acids. The CDR3 is CASRRGQGETGELFF. DNA of the CDR3: TGTGCCAGCAGGCGCGGACAGGGGGAAACCGGGGAGCTGTTTTTT.

This clone has a handful of counts. The V gene is TRBV27, the J gene TRBJ2-7; the D gene is possibly TRBD2 (7 bases). Between the trimmed V and J ends, which lost 4 bases and 1 base, there was a span of 14 bases. This CDR3 spans 15 amino acids. Germline V lookup: CDR1 MNHEY, CDR2 SMNVEV (reference sequence). This CDR3 is CASSSAGAISYEQYF. CDR3 bases: TGTGCCAGCAGTTCGGCGGGGGCGATTTCCTACGAGCAGTACTTC.

This clone came up once. The J gene is TRBJ2-7, the V gene TRBV5-8; maybe TRBD1 (6 bases). CDR3 length: 15 residues. The V gene's germline CDR1 is SGHTS and CDR2 YDEGEE. Between the trimmed V and J ends, which lost 4 bases and 7 bases, there was a span of 21 bases. The CDR3 sequence: CASSGQAGAIGEQYF. The DNA of the CDR3 is TGTGCCAGCAGCGGCCAGGCAGGGGCCATTGGGGAGCAGTACTTC. Full variable domain (outside the CDR3, taken from reference TRBV5-8 and TRBJ2-7): EAGVTQSPTHLIKTRGQQATLRCSPISGHTSVYWYQQALGLGLQFLLWYDEGEERNRGNFPPRFSGRQFPNYSSELNVNALELEDSALYLCASSGQAGAIGEQYFGPGTRLTVT.

The CDR3 bases are TGTGCCAGCAGCCCAGAGGGAAGAGCGTCAGGGGAGCTGTTTTTT. Translating it yields CASSPEGRASGELFF. This chain uses TRBV28 with TRBJ2-2; D is perhaps TRBD2 (5 bases). Trimming took 6 bases from V and 8 from J, leaving 19 bases between them. CDR1 MDHEN and CDR2 SYDVKM come from the germline V gene. The CDR3 contains 15 residues.

V is TRBV19 and J is TRBJ2-5; D unclear. The CDR3 spans 13 residues. Looked up from germline, CDR1 is LNHDA and CDR2 is SQIVND (reference sequence). V was pared by 8 bases and J by 5 bases, with 15 bases between. As DNA, the CDR3 is TGTGCCAGTGGATCCCCGATTCCGGAGACCCAGTACTTC. It yields the protein CASGSPIPETQYF.

This clone has just a few counts. The V gene is TRBV5-6, the J gene TRBJ1-4, with 8 bases aligning to TRBD1. The CDR3 loop spans 13 amino acids. The V and J ends lost 4 bases and 8 bases, in that order; junction bases with no gene match: 4. Germline CDR1 reads SGHDT; CDR2 reads YYEEEE. CDR3 sequence: CASSGTGNEKLFF. The CDR3 DNA reads as TGTGCCAGCAGCGGGACAGGTAACGAAAAACTGTTTTTT.

The CDR3 DNA sequence: TGCGCCAGCCGATATACTGGGGGAGTTCAAGAGACCCAGTACTTC. Translated: CASRYTGGVQETQYF. The genes are TRBV5-1 and TRBJ2-5; D possibly uses TRBD1 or TRBD2 (5 bases each). Trimming took off 7 bases at V and 2 bases at J, with 18 bases between the two ends. From germline, CDR1 is SGHRS and CDR2 YFSETQ. This CDR3 is 15 amino acids long.

J is TRBJ1-2 and V is TRBV19; 7 nucleotides agree with TRBD1. In germline, CDR1 is LNHDA, CDR2 SQIVND (reference sequence). Unmatched junction bases numbered 6, after V lost 2 bases and J lost 3 bases. This CDR3 is 15 amino acids long. CDR3 sequence: CASSISTGSDYGYTF. The CDR3 DNA follows: TGTGCCAGTAGTATATCGACAGGGTCTGACTATGGCTACACCTTC.

The chain links TRBV5-4 to TRBJ1-2, with 8 bases matching TRBD1. Germline V gene lookup returns CDR1 SGHNT and CDR2 YYREEE (reference sequence). The trim removed 5 bases at V and 7 bases at J, leaving 10 bases unmatched. This CDR3 is 14 amino acids long. The CDR3 DNA follows: TGTGCCAGCAGGACCCCTGGGACAGGCGGTGGCTACACCTTC. Translated: CASRTPGTGGGYTF.

This chain connects TRBV5-1 to TRBJ2-1; 8 bases agree with TRBD2. The CDR3 consists of 15 residues. The V and J ends lost 4 bases and 9 bases, in that order; junction bases with no gene match: 12. From germline, CDR1 is SGHRS and CDR2 YFSETQ. CDR3 in amino acids: CASSLGTRVDTEQFF. CDR3 bases: TGCGCCAGCAGCCTAGGGACTAGAGTGGACACTGAGCAGTTCTTC.

The chain uses TRBV19 and TRBJ2-3; a weak D match, TRBD2 (6 bases). CDR1 is LNHDA and CDR2 is SQIVND in the germline V gene (reference sequence). V was trimmed by 5 bases and J by 0 bases, leaving 9 bases between them. CDR3 size: 14 residues. The CDR3 DNA follows: TGTGCCAGTAGTGCGGGACCAAGCACAGATACGCAGTATTTT. It is translated as CASSAGPSTDTQYF.

CDR3 DNA: TGCGCCAGCAGCTTGTGGCAGGGTGGGAGCACAGATACGCAGTATTTT. It encodes CASSLWQGGSTDTQYF. V and J are TRBV5-1 and TRBJ2-3; D may be TRBD1 (5 bases). In germline, CDR1 is SGHRS, CDR2 YFSETQ. The CDR3 spans 16 residues. The ends were cut back, 1 base at V and 0 bases at J, with 12 bases in the middle. Variable domain in full (rest from reference TRBV5-1 and TRBJ2-3): KAGVTQTPRYLIKTRGQQVTLSCSPISGHRSVSWYQQTPGQGLQFLFEYFSETQRNKGNFPGRFSGRQFSNSRSEMNVSTLELGDSALYLCASSLWQGGSTDTQYFGPGTRLTVL.

This chain connects TRBV2 to TRBJ1-1; D not resolved. This CDR3 comprises 14 residues. Trimming removed 8 bases at V and 2 bases at J, with 15 bases between. Germline-derived CDR1 and CDR2 are SNHLY and FYNNEI. This CDR3 reads CASCWGNINTEAFF. The CDR3 DNA reads as TGTGCCAGCTGCTGGGGTAATATTAACACTGAAGCTTTCTTT.

The chain employs TRBV5-8 and TRBJ2-5, with D maybe TRBD2 (6 bases). V gave up 0 bases and J gave up 5 bases, with 11 bases separating them. This CDR3 has 14 amino acids. Germline V gives CDR1 SGHTS, CDR2 YDEGEE. The CDR3 bases are TGTGCCAGCAGCTTGGGGCGGGGTTGGGAGACCCAGTACTTC. Translating it yields CASSLGRGWETQYF.

The rearrangement uses TRBV11-3 and TRBJ2-2; 9 positions match TRBD1. V was pared by 6 bases and J by 3 bases, with 11 bases of the junction left unmatched. The length of the CDR3 is 17 residues. Germline assignment: CDR1 SGHNT and CDR2 YENEEA. The CDR3 bases are TGTGCCAGCAGAATAAATCACAGGGGGCCGGACACCGGGGAGCTGTTTTTT. It specifies CASRINHRGPDTGELFF.